This TCR beta chain was sequenced for a study of human T cells and chemical hapten exposure. Whole-study context: Chiefly female patients presented with alopecia areata, totalis or universalis. Points from the study as a whole: Expanded TCRs grouped into significantly more large CDR3 similarity clusters than controls produced. Higher patch test scores went with higher counts of PT1 expanded TCRs.

Trimming took 2 bases from V and 11 from J, leaving 15 bases between them. The CDR3 is made up of 13 amino acids. Germline CDR1 and CDR2: LNHNV and YYDKDF (reference sequence). Time point noted: patch test 1, 2 weeks after DPC sensitization. Treatment in this sample: therapeutic diphenylcyclopropenone sensitization with weekly scalp DPC. In its sample, this clonotype was seen a few times. The antigen remains unidentified. TCRdb re-called the RACE reads through MiXCR, storing one row per CDR3 protein. Among 150,000 to 200,000 distinct CDR3 sequences listed, about a fifth were seen once. Specimen: whole blood, collected in connection with sensitization to the hapten diphenylcyclopropenone (DPC). The source of this sequence is a woman aged 45-65 years with alopecia areata. Some clones in this sample may be carry-over from other donors' samples. The rearrangement joins TRBV15 to TRBJ1-1; TRBD1 might be the D (6 bases). DNA of the CDR3: TGTGCCACCAGCAGACCCGAGACAGGTGGGGCTTTCTTT. This encodes CATSRPETGGAFF.